This is a list of T cell receptor beta chains from one sample in a study of persistence of HIV-infected CD4 T cells. Their antigens are not known. TCRdb's copy holds only in-frame clones and misses some; the assay was immunoSEQ multiplex PCR. The table has about 9,200 clones, approximately 86% seen once. The sample was CD4+ T cells sorted from PBMCs after roughly 19-hour stimulation, taken from a patient who received antiretroviral therapy. The receptor set was obtained from an adult woman with HIV who was CMV-seropositive. Both conserved end residues are part of each CDR3. A D gene is named only where the DNA matches it firmly. A row's size may be missing; if present it is once, few, many or a size class.

V gene	D gene	J gene	clone size	CDR3 DNA	CDR3 protein
TRBV18	TRBD1	TRBJ1-1	few	TGTGCCAGCTCACTCTCGGACAGGGGAGTCACTGAAGCTTTCTTT	CASSLSDRGVTEAFF
TRBV5-4	TRBD2	TRBJ2-1	NA	TGTGCCAGCAGCTTCGGTGGGGGGGGTTCCCGGCGTGGTGAGCAGTTCTTC	CASSFGGGGSRRGEQFF
TRBV5-4	TRBD2	TRBJ2-5	NA	TGTGCCAGCAGCTTGGGAGGACTAGCGGGAGGGCGGGGAGAGACCCAGTACTTC	CASSLGGLAGGRGETQYF
TRBV13	TRBD1	TRBJ1-1	NA	TGTGCCAGCCGACAGGGGCCCGAAGCTTTCTTT	CASRQGPEAFF
TRBV5-1	TRBD1	TRBJ2-1	NA	TGCGCCAGCAGCTCGGGACAGGCCAACAATGAGCAGTTCTTC	CASSSGQANNEQFF
TRBV7-2	NA	TRBJ2-3	few	TGTGCCAGCAGCGATCTCCCCGTCCCAACGCAGTATTTT	CASSDLPVPTQYF
TRBV2	NA	TRBJ2-6	NA	TGTGCCAGCCAGGACAGTGAAGCTGGGGCCAACGTCCTGACTTTC	CASQDSEAGANVLTF
TRBV9	TRBD2	TRBJ2-2	NA	TGTGCCAGCAGCGTCAGCGGGAGGCCCACCGGGGAGCTGTTTTTT	CASSVSGRPTGELFF
TRBV7-9	NA	TRBJ1-1	NA	TGTGCCAGCAGAGCGGGGGGCAACACTGAAGCTTTCTTT	CASRAGGNTEAFF
TRBV5-4	NA	TRBJ1-6	few	TGTGCCAGCAGCCTACCGGGACCCGGGGATTCACCCCTCCACTTT	CASSLPGPGDSPLHF
TRBV28	NA	TRBJ1-4	NA	TGTGCCAGCGCTTTCCCCAGTGCAACTAATGAAAAACTGTTTTTT	CASAFPSATNEKLFF
TRBV28	NA	TRBJ2-3	NA	TGTGCCAGCAGTCCCGTTAAGGCCGAAACCTTCACAGATACGCAGTATTTT	CASSPVKAETFTDTQYF